The next 8 T cell receptor beta chains were all read from a single sample in a study of blood T cell repertoires in COVID-19 (dated by TCRdb to 2018 to 2021). Library creation used the immunoSEQ multiplex PCR assay. Sourced from immuneACCESS, this table was stored by TCRdb with only in-frame sequences that have V and J called. A share of the clones is absent; for the studies checked, an unresolved V gene accounts for under half, and the remainder has no known explanation. The sample table holds around 140,000 clones, of which 80% were seen once. The top ten clonotypes cover approximately 3.5% of the sample. Sequenced sample: peripheral blood. These TCRs come from a man in his sixties or seventies who had recovered from COVID-19.

The chain has TRBV2 and TRBJ1-3; 8 bases align to TRBD1. V shed 5 bases and J 3 bases; nucleotides not matched to a gene: 6. CDR3 length: 15 residues. The germline V gene has CDR1 SNHLY and CDR2 FYNNEI. The CDR3 protein is CASSLQGAVGNTIYF. CDR3 nucleotide sequence: TGTGCCAGCAGTTTGCAGGGGGCGGTTGGAAACACCATATATTTT.

The chain has TRBV19 and TRBJ1-4; the match to TRBD1 covers 7 bases. The CDR3 consists of 13 residues. CDR1 and CDR2 from the germline V gene are LNHDA and SQIVND (reference sequence). V shed 7 bases, J shed 8 bases, and the junction held 7 bases outside the gene matches. The CDR3 sequence: CASIRAGGEKLFF. Written as DNA, the CDR3 is TGTGCCAGTATTAGGGCAGGGGGAGAAAAACTGTTTTTT. The complete variable domain, with remaining parts taken from reference TRBV19 and TRBJ1-4, reads DGGITQSPKYLFRKEGQNVTLSCEQNLNHDAMYWYRQDPGQGLRLIYYSQIVNDFQKGDIAEGYSVSREKKESFPLTVTSAQKNPTAFYLCASIRAGGEKLFFGSGTQLSVL.

V and J are TRBV6-5 and TRBJ2-1, with 7 bases that match TRBD2. Per germline, CDR1 MNHEY and CDR2 SVGAGI. The CDR3 sequence is 16 residues long. Trimming removed 4 bases from V and 8 bases from J; junction bases left unmatched: 14. The CDR3 here is CASSWHSGREKYEQFF. CDR3 nucleotide sequence: TGTGCCAGCAGTTGGCACTCGGGGCGGGAGAAATATGAGCAGTTCTTC.

The CDR3 bases are TGTGCCAGTAGTATTTCGGAGTATAGCAATCAGCCCCAGCATTTT. Translating it yields CASSISEYSNQPQHF. J is TRBJ1-5 and V is TRBV19, with no clear D. There are 15 residues in the CDR3. V was shortened by 3 bases and J by 0 bases, with 9 bases between the two germline ends. Germline lookup yields CDR1 LNHDA and CDR2 SQIVND (reference sequence).

This chain links TRBV19 with TRBJ1-3, with no clear D. Germline V gene lookup returns CDR1 LNHDA and CDR2 SQIVND (reference sequence). The CDR3 contains 14 residues. V dropped 3 bases and J dropped 0 bases, with 6 bases sitting between them. CDR3 residues: CASSIGTSGNTIYF. CDR3 coding DNA: TGTGCCAGTAGTATTGGCACCTCTGGAAACACCATATATTTT.

The J gene is TRBJ2-3, the V gene TRBV7-9; maybe TRBD1 (7 bases). The V and J ends lost 5 bases and 2 bases respectively, with 14 bases between them. The CDR3 extends over 15 amino acids. CDR1 and CDR2 (germline): SEHNR, FQNEAQ (reference sequence). CDR3 in DNA: TGTGCCAGCAGCGGGGCAGGGGGGTTCACAGATACGCAGTATTTT. Amino acid sequence: CASSGAGGFTDTQYF.

This chain connects TRBV9 to TRBJ2-7, with D perhaps TRBD2 (7 bases). This CDR3 spans 15 amino acids. Germline assignment: CDR1 SGDLS and CDR2 YYNGEE. V gave up 3 bases and J gave up 1 base, with 14 bases separating them. CDR3 coding DNA: TGTGCCAGCAGCGAGGGGGGAGGGACGTCCTACGAGCAGTACTTC. This translates into CASSEGGGTSYEQYF.

This clone has more than one count but fewer than ten. The V and J genes are TRBV3-1 (or the pseudogene TRBV3-2) and TRBJ1-5; TRBD1 is a possible D gene (6 bases). CDR1 and CDR2 (germline): LGHDT, YNNKEL (reference sequence). V was shortened by 4 bases and J by 4 bases, with 14 bases between the two germline ends. The CDR3 spans 15 residues. In DNA, the CDR3 is TGTGCCAGCAGCCTTACAGGGATCCCGAATCAGCCCCAGCATTTT. Translation gives CASSLTGIPNQPQHF.